The subject of this entry is one T cell receptor beta chain. The antigen is undetermined. This record belongs to a study of T-cell memory formation after mild COVID-19. Study-wide context: TCR clusters showed largely donor specificity. Overall study results and limits: The authors did not confirm SARS-CoV-2 specificity of second-wave clones peaking day 37. Clones that contracted from day 15 to 85 were balanced CD4/CD8, while later expanders leaned CD4+.

Germline loops: CDR1 SGHRS, CDR2 YFSETQ. After removal of 4 bases from V and 3 bases from J, the junction contained 11 bases not matched to a gene. This CDR3 is 18 amino acids long. TCRdb fed the 5' RACE reads into MiXCR, producing one record per CDR3 protein. The data hold some 410,000 distinct CDR3 sequences, with under 25% observed a single time. Input material: PBMCs or a T cell subset sorted from them (not recorded which). This clonotype originated in an adult woman who had mild COVID-19 (a few samples of this study predate the infection). Cell type and time point are not known. The chain is built from TRBV5-1 and TRBJ2-2, with TRBD2 matching over 11 bases. Here the CDR3 DNA reads TGCGCCAGCAGCCCCGCTAGCGGGAGGTTCGGCGACACCGGGGAGCTGTTTTTT. Protein product: CASSPASGRFGDTGELFF.